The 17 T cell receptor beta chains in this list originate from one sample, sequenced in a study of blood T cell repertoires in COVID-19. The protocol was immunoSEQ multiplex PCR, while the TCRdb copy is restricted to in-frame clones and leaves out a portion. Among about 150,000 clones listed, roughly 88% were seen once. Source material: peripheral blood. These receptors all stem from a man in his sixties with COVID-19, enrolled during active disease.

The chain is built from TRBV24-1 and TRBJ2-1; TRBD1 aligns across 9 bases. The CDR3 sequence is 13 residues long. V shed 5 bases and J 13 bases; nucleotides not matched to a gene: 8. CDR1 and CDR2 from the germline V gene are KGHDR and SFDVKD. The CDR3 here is CATSGRGTGQQFF. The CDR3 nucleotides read TGTGCCACCAGTGGACGCGGGACAGGGCAACAGTTCTTC.

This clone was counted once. The CDR3 protein is CASSQDRTGGSSPLHF. The CDR3 region has the DNA TGCGCCAGCAGCCAAGACCGGACAGGTGGCAGTTCACCCCTCCACTTT. The V gene is TRBV4-3, the J gene TRBJ1-6, with 7 bases matching TRBD1. Looked up from germline, CDR1 is LGHNA and CDR2 is YSLEER. Unmatched junction bases numbered 8, after V lost 0 bases and J lost 9 bases. The CDR3 spans 16 residues.

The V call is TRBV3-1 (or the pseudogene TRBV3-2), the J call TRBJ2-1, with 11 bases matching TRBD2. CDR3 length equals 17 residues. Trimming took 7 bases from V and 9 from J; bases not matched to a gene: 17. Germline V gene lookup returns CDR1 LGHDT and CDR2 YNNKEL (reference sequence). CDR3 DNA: TGTGCCAGCATAGGTCCCTTAGCGGGAGGGCCTAGGGGTGAGCAGTTCTTC. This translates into CASIGPLAGGPRGEQFF.

CDR3 in amino acids: CSVGGTSGNEQFF. The CDR3 nucleotides read TGCAGCGTTGGGGGGACTAGCGGAAATGAGCAGTTCTTC. The chain employs TRBV29-1 and TRBJ2-1; the match to TRBD2 covers 11 bases. V trimming: 4 bases; J trimming: 7 bases; junction bases outside the gene matches: 3. Germline V gene lookup returns CDR1 SQVTM and CDR2 ANQGSEA. The CDR3 totals 13 residues.

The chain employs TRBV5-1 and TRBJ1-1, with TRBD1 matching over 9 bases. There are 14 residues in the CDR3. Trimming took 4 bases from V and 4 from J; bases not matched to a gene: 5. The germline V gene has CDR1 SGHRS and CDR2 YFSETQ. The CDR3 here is CASSPDRGGTEAFF. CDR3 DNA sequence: TGCGCCAGCAGCCCCGACAGGGGGGGCACTGAAGCTTTCTTT.

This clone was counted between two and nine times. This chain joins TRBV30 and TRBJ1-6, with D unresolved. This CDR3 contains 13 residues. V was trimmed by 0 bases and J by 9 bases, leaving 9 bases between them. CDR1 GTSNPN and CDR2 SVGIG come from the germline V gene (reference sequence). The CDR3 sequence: CAWSVMGGSPLHF. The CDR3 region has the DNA TGTGCCTGGAGTGTTATGGGAGGTTCACCCCTCCACTTT.

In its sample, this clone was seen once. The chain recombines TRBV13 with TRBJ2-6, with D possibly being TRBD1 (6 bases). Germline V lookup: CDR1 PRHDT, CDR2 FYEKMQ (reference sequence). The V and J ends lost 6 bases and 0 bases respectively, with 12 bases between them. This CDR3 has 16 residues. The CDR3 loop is CASRIGGSSGANVLTF. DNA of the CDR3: TGTGCCAGCAGGATAGGGGGTAGCTCTGGGGCCAACGTCCTGACTTTC.

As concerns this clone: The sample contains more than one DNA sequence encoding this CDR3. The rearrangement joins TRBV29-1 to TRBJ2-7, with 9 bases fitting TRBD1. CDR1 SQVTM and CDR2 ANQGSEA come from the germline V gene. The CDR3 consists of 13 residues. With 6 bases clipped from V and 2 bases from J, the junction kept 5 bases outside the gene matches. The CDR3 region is CSVERQGAYEQYF. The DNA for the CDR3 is TGCAGCGTGGAAAGACAGGGGGCCTACGAGCAGTACTTC.

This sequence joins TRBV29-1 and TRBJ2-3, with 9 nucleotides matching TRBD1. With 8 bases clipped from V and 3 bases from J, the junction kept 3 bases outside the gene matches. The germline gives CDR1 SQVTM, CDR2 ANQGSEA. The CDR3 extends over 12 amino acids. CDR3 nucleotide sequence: TGCAGCTGCGGACAGGGGACAGATACGCAGTATTTT. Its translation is CSCGQGTDTQYF.

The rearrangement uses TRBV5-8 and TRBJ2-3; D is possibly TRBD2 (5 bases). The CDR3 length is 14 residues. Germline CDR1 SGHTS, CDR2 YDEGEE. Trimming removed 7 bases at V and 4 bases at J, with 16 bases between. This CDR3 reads CASGRGEASDTQYF. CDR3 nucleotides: TGTGCCAGCGGCCGGGGTGAGGCTTCAGATACGCAGTATTTT.

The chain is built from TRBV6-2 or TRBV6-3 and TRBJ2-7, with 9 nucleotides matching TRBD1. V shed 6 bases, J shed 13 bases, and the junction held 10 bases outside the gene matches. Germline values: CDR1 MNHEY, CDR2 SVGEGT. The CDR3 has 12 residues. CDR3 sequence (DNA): TGTGCCAGCAGCCGATGGACAGGGGATTTATACTTC. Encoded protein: CASSRWTGDLYF.

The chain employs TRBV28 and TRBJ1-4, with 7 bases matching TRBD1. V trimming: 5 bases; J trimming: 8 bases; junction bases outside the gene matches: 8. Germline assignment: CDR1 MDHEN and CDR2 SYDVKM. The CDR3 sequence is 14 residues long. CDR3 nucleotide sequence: TGTGCCAGCAGTATTACAGGGGCAGGCGAAAAACTGTTTTTT. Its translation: CASSITGAGEKLFF.

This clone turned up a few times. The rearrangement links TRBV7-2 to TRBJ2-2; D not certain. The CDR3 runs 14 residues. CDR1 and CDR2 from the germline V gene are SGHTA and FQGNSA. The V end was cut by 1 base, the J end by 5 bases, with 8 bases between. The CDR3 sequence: CASSLVWRTGELFF. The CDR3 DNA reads TGTGCCAGCAGCTTAGTCTGGAGAACCGGGGAGCTGTTTTTT.

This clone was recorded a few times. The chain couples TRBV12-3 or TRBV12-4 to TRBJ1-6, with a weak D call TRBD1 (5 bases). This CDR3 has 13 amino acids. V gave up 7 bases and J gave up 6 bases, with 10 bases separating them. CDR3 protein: CASTAGPNSPLHF. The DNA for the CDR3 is TGTGCCAGCACTGCAGGGCCTAATTCACCCCTCCACTTT.

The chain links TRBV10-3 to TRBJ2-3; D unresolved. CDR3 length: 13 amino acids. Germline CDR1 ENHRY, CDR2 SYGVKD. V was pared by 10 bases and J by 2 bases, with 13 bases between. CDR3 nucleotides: TGTGCCACCGTGGAGAGGCCCACAGATACGCAGTATTTT. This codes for CATVERPTDTQYF.

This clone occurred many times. The chain's CDR3 is CASREQANSGNTIYF. CDR3 sequence (DNA): TGTGCCAGCAGAGAACAGGCTAACTCTGGAAACACCATATATTTT. The chain uses TRBV6-4 and TRBJ1-3, with D maybe TRBD1 (5 bases). The V gene lost 6 bases and the J gene lost 0 bases, with 12 bases spanning the gap. The germline V gene has CDR1 MRHNA and CDR2 SNTAGT. CDR3 length: 15 amino acids.

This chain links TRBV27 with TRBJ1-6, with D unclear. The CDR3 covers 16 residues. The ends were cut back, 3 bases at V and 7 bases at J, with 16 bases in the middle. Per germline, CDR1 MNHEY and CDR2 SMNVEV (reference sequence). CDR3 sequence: CASSFTVTAGNSPLHF. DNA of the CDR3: TGTGCCAGCAGTTTCACCGTGACCGCGGGAAATTCACCCCTCCACTTT.